The next 10 T cell receptor beta chains were all read from a single sample in a study of T cell repertoires in cytomegalovirus infection. No antigen has been identified for these receptors. Each CDR3 protein gets one entry after TCRdb re-called the reads with MiXCR. The sample shows around 750,000 distinct CDR3 sequences, over 25% of them seen only once. The starting material was cultured CD8+ T cells from PBMCs, obtained from culture after CMV antigen stimulation. The receptor source for this set is a human donor in good health (CMV status not recorded). Some clones in this sample may be carry-over from other donors' samples.

This clonotype was observed a few times. This chain uses TRBV7-8 with TRBJ1-1, with D uncertain. This CDR3 is 17 amino acids long. Germline V lookup: CDR1 SGHVS, CDR2 FQNEAQ. V was pared by 6 bases and J by 1 base, with 21 bases between. This CDR3 reads CASSRLPIGPGNTEAFF. The CDR3 DNA sequence: TGTGCCAGCAGTCGTCTACCCATCGGACCCGGGAACACTGAAGCTTTCTTT.

V usage is TRBV24-1 and J usage is TRBJ2-3; D is unresolved. The CDR3 contains 11 residues. CDR1 and CDR2 (germline): KGHDR, SFDVKD. V gave up 4 bases and J gave up 6 bases, with 4 bases separating them. The CDR3 DNA reads TGTGCCACCAGTGAAGCCGATACGCAGTATTTT. Its translation: CATSEADTQYF.

This clonotype was detected many times. The chain is built from TRBV7-2 and TRBJ2-5; D remains unclear. With 3 bases removed from V and 5 bases from J, the gap between germline ends came to 7 bases. The germline gives CDR1 SGHTA, CDR2 FQGNSA. The CDR3 covers 12 residues. In nucleotides, the CDR3 is TGTGCCAGCAGCTTCTGGGCTGAGACCCAGTACTTC. This gives the protein CASSFWAETQYF.

DNA of the CDR3: TGTGCCAGCAGCGTAGCGGCTAGCGGGCATAGCACAGATACGCAGTATTTT. Encoded protein: CASSVAASGHSTDTQYF. The genes are TRBV9 and TRBJ2-3; the match to TRBD2 covers 8 bases. Trimming took 0 bases from V and 0 from J; bases not matched to a gene: 6. This CDR3 is 17 amino acids long. The V gene's germline CDR1 is SGDLS and CDR2 YYNGEE.

At least ten counts were recorded for this clonotype. The rearrangement joins TRBV7-8 to TRBJ2-7; D uncertain. Germline V gene data show CDR1 as SGHVS and CDR2 as FQNEAQ. V was trimmed by 1 base and J by 2 bases, leaving 6 bases between them. This CDR3 is built from 13 residues. In DNA form, the CDR3 reads TGTGCCAGCAGCTTAGACCCTGCCTACGAGCAGTACGTC. It encodes CASSLDPAYEQYV.

CDR3 coding DNA: TGTGCCAGCAGTTCCAATCAACAGGGGTCGAATGAGCAGTTCTTC. Residues: CASSSNQQGSNEQFF. The rearrangement uses TRBV7-3 and TRBJ2-1; 7 bases match TRBD1. With V trimmed by 6 bases and J by 7 bases, 12 bases remained unmatched. Per germline, CDR1 SGHTA and CDR2 FQGTGA. CDR3 size: 15 residues. Full variable domain (outside the CDR3, taken from reference TRBV7-3 and TRBJ2-1): GAGVSQTPSNKVTEKGKYVELRCDPISGHTALYWYRQSLGQGPEFLIYFQGTGAADDSGLPNDRFFAVRPEGSVSTLKIQRTERGDSAVYLCASSSNQQGSNEQFFGPGTRLTVL.

This clonotype was recorded only once. Since a much larger clone is just one base distant, this may be a read error. The J gene is TRBJ2-2, the V gene TRBV7-8, with 8 bases matching TRBD1. Germline V gene data show CDR1 as SGHVS and CDR2 as FQNEAQ. This CDR3 comprises 16 residues. For the CDR3, the DNA is TGTACCAGCAGCTTAGAGGCAGGGGGCAGCACCGGGGAGCTGTTTTTT. It codes for CTSSLEAGGSTGELFF. The full variable domain, completed using reference TRBV7-8 and TRBJ2-2, is GAGVSQSPRYKVAKRGQDVALRCDPISGHVSLFWYQQALGQGPEFLTYFQNEAQLDKSGLPSDRFFAERPEGSVSTLKIQRTQQEDSAVYLCTSSLEAGGSTGELFFGEGSRLTVL.

The J gene is TRBJ2-1, the V gene TRBV20-1; TRBD1 matches 9 bases. The V gene end was trimmed by 5 bases and the J gene end by 4 bases; junction bases not matched to a gene: 9. Looked up from germline, CDR1 is DFQATT and CDR2 is SNEGSKA (reference sequence). The CDR3 length is 15 residues. CDR3 nucleotides: TGCAGTGCTGACGGACAGGGGTCGTTATACAATGAGCAGTTCTTC. Residues: CSADGQGSLYNEQFF.

This clonotype was seen many times. The chain employs TRBV7-6 and TRBJ1-2; TRBD1 is a possible D gene (5 bases). From germline, CDR1 is SGHVS and CDR2 FNYEAQ. The CDR3 is 16 amino acids. V lost 1 base to trimming and J lost 0 bases, with 12 bases between them. The CDR3 sequence: CASSLEAGLANYGYTF. CDR3 DNA sequence: TGTGCCAGCAGCTTAGAAGCAGGGTTAGCTAACTATGGCTACACCTTC.

V gene TRBV7-9 combines with J gene TRBJ2-7; D is uncertain. This CDR3 is built from 13 residues. Trimming took off 9 bases at V and 4 bases at J, with 16 bases between the two ends. Germline V gene lookup returns CDR1 SEHNR and CDR2 FQNEAQ (reference sequence). The CDR3 sequence: CASSTTSKYEQYF. CDR3 bases: TGTGCCAGTTCCACCACTTCGAAATACGAGCAGTACTTC.